Shown below are 6 T cell receptor beta chains from a single sample sequenced in a study of OX40 agonist ivuxolimab in advanced cancers. TCRdb's table, derived via immunoSEQ multiplex PCR, lists solely in-frame clones and lacks some. The table records tens of thousands of clones, roughly nine tenths of them present only once. The sample in question was CD4+ or CD8+ T cells sorted from blood, obtained in a trial of the OX40 agonist ivuxolimab. These receptors were obtained from an adult with an advanced solid tumor such as melanoma, head and neck, liver or kidney cancer.

For this clone: Since the CDR3 does not end with the conserved phenylalanine or tryptophan, this likely comes from a read error. This chain uses TRBV10-3 with TRBJ1-6; D ambiguous. The CDR3 runs 13 residues. Germline assignment: CDR1 ENHRY and CDR2 SYGVKD. Trimming stripped 11 bases from V and 7 bases from J, with 15 bases between. The CDR3 coding sequence is TGTGCCTCCCAGGACGGTGCAAATTCACCCCTCCACCTT. Translating gives CASQDGANSPLHL.

The chain carries TRBV19 and TRBJ2-7, with 8 positions matching TRBD1. Germline values: CDR1 LNHDA, CDR2 SQIVND (reference sequence). V was clipped by 6 bases and J by 2 bases; unmatched bases: 9. CDR3 length: 15 amino acids. CDR3 nucleotides: TGTGCCAGTAGCTACTCGGGACAGGAGGCCTACGAGCAGTACTTC. This encodes CASSYSGQEAYEQYF.

The gene calls are TRBV5-6 and TRBJ1-4; D unresolved. CDR1 is SGHDT and CDR2 is YYEEEE in the germline V gene. Trimming removed 4 bases at V and 4 bases at J, with 14 bases between. CDR3 size: 15 residues. CDR3 DNA: TGTGCCAGCAGCCTGTGGCGAACAATTAATGAAAAACTGTTTTTT. This codes for CASSLWRTINEKLFF.

The gene calls are TRBV27 and TRBJ1-5; tentative D call: TRBD1 (6 bases). The CDR3 loop spans 19 amino acids. V was pared by 5 bases and J by 0 bases, with 23 bases between. Germline V lookup: CDR1 MNHEY, CDR2 SMNVEV (reference sequence). The CDR3 here is CASSDRGGALPYSNQPQHF. The CDR3 DNA sequence: TGTGCCAGCAGTGACCGTGGGGGGGCCCTCCCCTATAGCAATCAGCCCCAGCATTTT.

This clone has only one observation. The chain is built from TRBV6-5 and TRBJ2-2, with D perhaps TRBD1 (6 bases). The CDR3 runs 15 residues. Trimming removed 8 bases at V and 6 bases at J, with 19 bases between. Looked up from germline, CDR1 is MNHEY and CDR2 is SVGAGI. This CDR3 is CASFRGAGWAGELFF. The CDR3 DNA follows: TGTGCCAGCTTCAGGGGCGCAGGTTGGGCCGGGGAGCTGTTTTTT.

The V gene is TRBV7-9, the J gene TRBJ2-4; D gene ambiguous. Germline V CDR1 and CDR2: SEHNR, FQNEAQ (reference sequence). The length of the CDR3 is 13 residues. Trimming pared 5 bases from V and 5 bases from J, leaving 10 bases between. CDR3 bases: TGTGCCAGCAGCGCTCGTATGGAAAACATTCAGTACTTC. Translation: CASSARMENIQYF.